This TCR beta chain emerged from a study of cytomegalovirus exposure and HLA in healthy donors. General observations from the study: Some TCR beta chains (over 150 of them) were listed as cytomegalovirus-associated. The classifier was said to identify cytomegalovirus status with high specificity and sensitivity.

The repertoire was sequenced with immunoSEQ multiplex PCR; TCRdb's copy has only in-frame clones and lacks some. The sample includes 300,000 to 450,000 clones, approximately 90% of them seen just once. Concerning this clone: Its antigen remains unknown.

The germline V gene has CDR1 MNHEY and CDR2 SMNVEV (reference sequence). This CDR3 has 14 amino acids. With 4 bases removed from V and 0 bases from J, the gap between germline ends came to 8 bases. This chain joins TRBV27 and TRBJ2-3, with a possible D match to TRBD1 (5 bases). The receptor was derived from a woman between 18 and 29 years old in good health and CMV-seronegative. Specimen: PBMCs. The CDR3 DNA reads TGTGCCAGCAGTTCATGGGGCAGCACAGATACGCAGTATTTT. This encodes CASSSWGSTDTQYF.